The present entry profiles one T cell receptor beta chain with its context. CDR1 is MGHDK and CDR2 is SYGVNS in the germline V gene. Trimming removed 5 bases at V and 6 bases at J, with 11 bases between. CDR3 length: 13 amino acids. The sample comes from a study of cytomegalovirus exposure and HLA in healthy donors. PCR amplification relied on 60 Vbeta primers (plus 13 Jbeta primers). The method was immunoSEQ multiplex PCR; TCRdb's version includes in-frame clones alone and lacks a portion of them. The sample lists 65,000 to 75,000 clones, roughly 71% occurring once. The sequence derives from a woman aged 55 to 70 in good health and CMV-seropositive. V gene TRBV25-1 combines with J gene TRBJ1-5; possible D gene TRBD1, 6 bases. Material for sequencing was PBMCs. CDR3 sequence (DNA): TGTGCCAGCAGTTCGGGCAGGGGTCAGCCCCAGCATTTT. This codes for CASSSGRGQPQHF.